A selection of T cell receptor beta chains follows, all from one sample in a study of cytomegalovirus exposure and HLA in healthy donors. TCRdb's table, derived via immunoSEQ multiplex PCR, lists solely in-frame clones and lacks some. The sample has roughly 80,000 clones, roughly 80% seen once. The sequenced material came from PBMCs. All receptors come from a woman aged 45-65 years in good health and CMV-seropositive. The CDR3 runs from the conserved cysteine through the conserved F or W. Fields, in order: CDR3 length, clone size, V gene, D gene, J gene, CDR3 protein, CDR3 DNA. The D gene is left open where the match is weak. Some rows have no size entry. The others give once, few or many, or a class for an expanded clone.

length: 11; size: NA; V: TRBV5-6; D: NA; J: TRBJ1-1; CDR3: CASGFSGGAFF; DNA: TGTGCCAGCGGGTTTTCCGGGGGAGCTTTCTTT
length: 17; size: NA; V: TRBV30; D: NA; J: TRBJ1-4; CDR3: CAWSSAIRGRSPEKLFF; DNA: TGTGCCTGGAGTTCGGCTATCAGGGGACGGTCGCCCGAAAAACTGTTTTTT
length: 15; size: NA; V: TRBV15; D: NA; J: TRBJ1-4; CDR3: CATSRTAGDEEKLFF; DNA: TGTGCCACCAGCAGGACGGCAGGGGACGAGGAAAAACTGTTTTTT
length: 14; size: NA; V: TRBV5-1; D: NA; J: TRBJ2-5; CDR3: CASSLEPPRETQYF; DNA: TGCGCCAGCAGCTTGGAGCCCCCGAGGGAGACCCAGTACTTC
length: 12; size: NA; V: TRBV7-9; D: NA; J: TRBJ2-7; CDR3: CASSLARSEQYF; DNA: TGTGCCAGCAGCTTAGCACGTAGCGAGCAGTACTTC
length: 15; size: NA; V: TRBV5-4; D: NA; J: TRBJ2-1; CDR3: CASSRTPAGNNEQFF; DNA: TGTGCCAGCAGCAGAACCCCTGCAGGGAACAATGAGCAGTTCTTC
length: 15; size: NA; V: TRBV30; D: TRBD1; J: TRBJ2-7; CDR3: CAWSPRTGRSYEQYF; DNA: TGTGCCTGGAGTCCCCGGACAGGGAGGTCCTACGAGCAGTACTTC
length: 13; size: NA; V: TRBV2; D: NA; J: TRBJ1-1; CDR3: CASSERGNTEAFF; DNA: TGTGCCAGCAGTGAAAGGGGGAACACTGAAGCTTTCTTT
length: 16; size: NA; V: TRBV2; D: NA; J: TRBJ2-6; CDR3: CASSEGRGDGANVLTF; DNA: TGTGCCAGCAGTGAGGGCAGGGGGGATGGGGCCAACGTCCTGACTTTC
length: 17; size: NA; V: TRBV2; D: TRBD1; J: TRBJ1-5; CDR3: CASTGGSGTGHTQPQHF; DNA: TGTGCCAGCACCGGGGGTTCCGGGACAGGTCATACTCAGCCCCAGCATTTT
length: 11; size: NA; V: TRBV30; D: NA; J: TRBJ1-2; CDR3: CAWSPDSGYTF; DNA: TGTGCCTGGAGTCCTGACTCCGGCTACACCTTC
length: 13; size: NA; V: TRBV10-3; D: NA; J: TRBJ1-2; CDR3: CAISESTDYGYTF; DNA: TGTGCCATCAGTGAGTCCACTGACTATGGCTACACCTTC
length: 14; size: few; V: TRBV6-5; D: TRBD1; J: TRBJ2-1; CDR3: CASSYSTGANEQFF; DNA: TGTGCCAGCAGTTACTCGACAGGGGCTAATGAGCAGTTCTTC
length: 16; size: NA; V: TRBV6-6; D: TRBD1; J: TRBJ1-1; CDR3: CASSYPPGQGITEAFF; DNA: TGTGCCAGCAGTTACCCCCCGGGACAGGGAATTACTGAAGCTTTCTTT
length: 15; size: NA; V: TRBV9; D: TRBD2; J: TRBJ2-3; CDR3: CASAKTSGITDTQYF; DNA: TGTGCCAGCGCTAAGACTAGCGGGATTACAGATACGCAGTATTTT
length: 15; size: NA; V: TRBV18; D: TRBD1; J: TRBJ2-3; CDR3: CASSRPGQVLDTQYF; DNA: TGTGCCAGCTCACGACCGGGACAGGTCTTAGATACGCAGTATTTT
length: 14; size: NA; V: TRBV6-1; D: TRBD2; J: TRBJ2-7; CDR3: CASRIAGGPHEQYF; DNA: TGTGCCAGCAGAATAGCGGGAGGGCCCCACGAGCAGTACTTC
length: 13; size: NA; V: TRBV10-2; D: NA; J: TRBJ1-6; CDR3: CASGRDDNSPLHF; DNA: TGCGCCAGCGGGAGAGACGATAATTCACCCCTCCACTTT
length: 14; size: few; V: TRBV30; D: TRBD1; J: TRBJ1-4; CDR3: CASYWTGGNEKLFF; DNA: TGTGCCTCCTATTGGACAGGGGGAAATGAAAAACTGTTTTTT
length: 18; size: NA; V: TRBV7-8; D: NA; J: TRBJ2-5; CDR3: CASSLGRLGKRRQETQYF; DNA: TGTGCCAGCAGCTTAGGTAGGCTAGGGAAAAGGAGGCAAGAGACCCAGTACTTC
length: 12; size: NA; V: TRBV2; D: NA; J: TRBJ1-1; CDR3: CASNGGWVEAFF; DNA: TGTGCCAGCAATGGGGGGTGGGTTGAAGCTTTCTTT
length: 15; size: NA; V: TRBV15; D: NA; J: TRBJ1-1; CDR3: CATSRGRSMNTEAFF; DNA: TGTGCCACCAGCAGGGGGAGGTCCATGAACACTGAAGCTTTCTTT
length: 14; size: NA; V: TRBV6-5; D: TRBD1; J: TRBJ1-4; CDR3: CASRKQGGGEKLFF; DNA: TGTGCCAGCAGAAAACAGGGGGGCGGTGAAAAACTGTTTTTT
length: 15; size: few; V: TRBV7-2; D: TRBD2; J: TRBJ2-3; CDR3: CASSLTSGSGDTQYF; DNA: TGTGCCAGCAGCTTGACTAGCGGGAGTGGTGATACGCAGTATTTT
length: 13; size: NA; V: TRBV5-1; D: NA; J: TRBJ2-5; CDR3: CASSSGARETQYF; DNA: TGCGCCAGCAGCTCTGGGGCGCGAGAGACCCAGTACTTC
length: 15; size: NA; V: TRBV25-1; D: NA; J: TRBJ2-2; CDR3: CASSDVRTSTGELFF; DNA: TGTGCCAGCAGCGATGTTCGGACAAGCACCGGGGAGCTGTTTTTT
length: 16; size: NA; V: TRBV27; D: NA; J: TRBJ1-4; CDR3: CASSFPFEGTNEKLFF; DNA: TGTGCCAGCAGTTTTCCTTTTGAGGGCACTAATGAAAAACTGTTTTTT